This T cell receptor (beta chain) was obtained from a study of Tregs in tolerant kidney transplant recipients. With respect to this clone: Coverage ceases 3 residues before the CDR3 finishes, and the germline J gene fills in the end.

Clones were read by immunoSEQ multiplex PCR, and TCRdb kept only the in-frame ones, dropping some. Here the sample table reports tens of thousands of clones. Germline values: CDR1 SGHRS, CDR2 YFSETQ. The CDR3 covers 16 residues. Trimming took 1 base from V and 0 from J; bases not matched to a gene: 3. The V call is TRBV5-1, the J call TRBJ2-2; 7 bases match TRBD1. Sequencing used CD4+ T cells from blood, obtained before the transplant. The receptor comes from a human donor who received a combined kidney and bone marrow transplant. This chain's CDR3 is CASSLTGTANTGELFF. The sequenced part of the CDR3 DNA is TGCGCCAGCAGCTTGACCGGGACAGCGAACACCGGGGAG. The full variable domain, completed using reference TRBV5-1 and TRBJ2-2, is KAGVTQTPRYLIKTRGQQVTLSCSPISGHRSVSWYQQTPGQGLQFLFEYFSETQRNKGNFPGRFSGRQFSNSRSEMNVSTLELGDSALYLCASSLTGTANTGELFFGEGSRLTVL.